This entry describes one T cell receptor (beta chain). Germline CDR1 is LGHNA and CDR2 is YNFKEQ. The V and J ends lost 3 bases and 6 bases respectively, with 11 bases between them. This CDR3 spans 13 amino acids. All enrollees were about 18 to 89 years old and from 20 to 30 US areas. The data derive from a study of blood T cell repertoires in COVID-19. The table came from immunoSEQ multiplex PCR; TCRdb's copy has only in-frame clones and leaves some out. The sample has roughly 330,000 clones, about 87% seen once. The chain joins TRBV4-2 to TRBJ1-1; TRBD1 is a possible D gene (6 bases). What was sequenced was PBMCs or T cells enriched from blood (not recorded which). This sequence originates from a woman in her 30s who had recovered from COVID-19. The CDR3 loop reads CASSQAGVPEAFF. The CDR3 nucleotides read TGTGCCAGCAGCCAGGCAGGGGTACCTGAAGCTTTCTTT.